This record covers a single TCR beta chain. Its antigen is unknown. The PCR was carried out with 60 Vbeta primers and 13 Jbeta primers. Sequencing used immunoSEQ multiplex PCR; TCRdb keeps in-frame clones, though not all of them. The sample holds nearly 110,000 clones, 70% to 80% seen once. The data are from a study of cytomegalovirus exposure and HLA in healthy donors. CDR1 and CDR2 from the germline V gene are SEHNR and FQNEAQ (reference sequence). The CDR3 length is 13 residues. Trimming took 7 bases from V and 8 from J, leaving 17 bases between them. Study findings and constraints: Trimming of TCR beta V- and J-genes showed a link, identified in a later analysis, to a missense DCLRE1C variant.

This clonotype was sampled from a boy aged 5 to 17 in good health and CMV-seronegative. The rearrangement links TRBV7-9 to TRBJ1-2; D may be TRBD1 (5 bases). The sequencing sample was made of PBMCs. This CDR3 reads CASTQDSPRGYTF. The CDR3, as DNA: TGTGCCAGCACCCAAGACAGTCCGAGAGGCTACACCTTC.